Presented here are 27 T cell receptor beta chains from one specimen sequenced in a study of blood T cell repertoires in COVID-19. The data were produced by immunoSEQ multiplex PCR, yet TCRdb's version contains in-frame clones alone and is incomplete. The table lists tens of thousands of clones, over 80% of them singletons. Sequencing was done on a sample of peripheral blood. These receptors all stem from a man aged 50 to 60 with acute or convalescent COVID-19.

The chain is built from TRBV6-5 and TRBJ2-7; a weak D match, TRBD1 (5 bases). The ends were cut back, 6 bases at V and 6 bases at J, with 18 bases in the middle. CDR1 is MNHEY, CDR2 SVGAGI, per germline. This CDR3 spans 14 amino acids. CDR3 loop: CASRLVQGSGEQYF. The CDR3 nucleotides are TGTGCCAGCAGGCTCGTCCAGGGTTCGGGCGAGCAGTACTTC.

The chain joins TRBV29-1 to TRBJ1-3; D is uncertain. Germline loops: CDR1 SQVTM, CDR2 ANQGSEA. The CDR3 has 13 amino acids. V lost 7 bases to trimming and J lost 0 bases, with 10 bases between them. CDR3 DNA: TGCAGCGCCGACACCTACTCTGGAAACACCATATATTTT. This translates into CSADTYSGNTIYF.

As DNA, the CDR3 is TGTGCCAGCAGCCCTGACAGGAGCCAAGAGACCCAGTACTTC. Amino acid sequence: CASSPDRSQETQYF. This chain connects TRBV2 to TRBJ2-5, with D possibly matching TRBD1 (6 bases). CDR3 size: 14 residues. With 6 bases removed from V and 1 base from J, the gap between germline ends came to 12 bases. Germline loops: CDR1 SNHLY, CDR2 FYNNEI.

This clone was found a few times. The chain is built from TRBV10-3 and TRBJ2-3; tentatively, D is TRBD2 (5 bases). The CDR3 runs to 14 residues. Germline V gene data show CDR1 as ENHRY and CDR2 as SYGVKD. V was cut by 4 bases and J by 2 bases, with 10 bases left in between. The CDR3 region is CAISGRGYTDTQYF. DNA for the CDR3: TGTGCCATCAGTGGCCGGGGATACACAGATACGCAGTATTTT.

This chain connects TRBV19 to TRBJ2-3, with 9 bases lining up with TRBD1. Germline lookup yields CDR1 LNHDA and CDR2 SQIVND (reference sequence). The length of the CDR3 is 14 residues. The junction had 5 bases not matched to a gene; V was cut back by 6 bases and J by 4 bases. The chain's CDR3 is CASSRTGDADTQYF. In DNA form, the CDR3 reads TGTGCCAGTAGCCGGACAGGGGACGCAGATACGCAGTATTTT. Based on the CDR3 plus reference TRBV19 and TRBJ2-3, the full variable domain is DGGITQSPKYLFRKEGQNVTLSCEQNLNHDAMYWYRQDPGQGLRLIYYSQIVNDFQKGDIAEGYSVSREKKESFPLTVTSAQKNPTAFYLCASSRTGDADTQYFGPGTRLTVL.

The chain is built from TRBV30 and TRBJ2-7; D perhaps matches TRBD2 (6 bases). This CDR3 region has 11 residues. Germline V gives CDR1 GTSNPN, CDR2 SVGIG (reference sequence). Trimming took off 7 bases at V and 6 bases at J, with 13 bases between the two ends. The CDR3 is CASQTGSEQYF. CDR3 bases: TGTGCCTCCCAGACCGGGAGCGAGCAGTACTTC.

The genes are TRBV28 and TRBJ2-3; D is uncertain. Trimming took off 6 bases at V and 1 base at J, with 11 bases between the two ends. Germline V gene data show CDR1 as MDHEN and CDR2 as SYDVKM. The CDR3 runs to 14 residues. The CDR3 region has the DNA TGTGCCAGCAGGACTTCAAAGGGCACAGATACGCAGTATTTT. It encodes CASRTSKGTDTQYF.

The chain joins TRBV7-9 to TRBJ2-2; the D gene is possibly TRBD2 (5 bases). The CDR3 is 16 residues long. The V end lost 6 bases, the J end lost 6 bases, and 20 bases lay between the germline ends. Germline CDR1 reads SEHNR; CDR2 reads FQNEAQ (reference sequence). The CDR3 nucleotides are TGTGCCAGCAGGATAAAGTCGGGGATTGTCCCCGGGGAGCTGTTTTTT. Protein: CASRIKSGIVPGELFF. Based on the CDR3 plus reference TRBV7-9 and TRBJ2-2, the full variable domain is DTGVSQNPRHKITKRGQNVTFRCDPISEHNRLYWYRQTLGQGPEFLTYFQNEAQLEKSRLLSDRFSAERPKGSFSTLEIQRTEQGDSAMYLCASRIKSGIVPGELFFGEGSRLTVL.

The chain combines TRBV29-1 with TRBJ1-1, with TRBD1 identical over 10 bases. The junction had 6 bases not matched to a gene; V was cut back by 0 bases and J by 8 bases. Germline lookup yields CDR1 SQVTM and CDR2 ANQGSEA. The CDR3 covers 14 residues. The CDR3 here is CSVEEAGQGGEAFF. The CDR3 nucleotides are TGCAGCGTTGAAGAGGCAGGACAGGGGGGAGAAGCTTTCTTT.

Here the CDR3 DNA reads TGCGCCAGCAGCGATGTAATAGCGGGGGGCACAGATACGCAGTATTTT. Translation gives CASSDVIAGGTDTQYF. The genes are TRBV10-1 and TRBJ2-3, with TRBD2 identical over 9 bases. Germline assignment: CDR1 WNHNN and CDR2 SYGVQD (reference sequence). V lost 6 bases and J lost 1; bases outside the gene matches: 8. This CDR3 comprises 16 residues.

The chain links TRBV4-1 to TRBJ2-5, with D perhaps TRBD2 (6 bases). V lost 1 base, J lost 5 bases, and 14 bases lay in between. Germline CDR1 and CDR2: MGHRA and YSYEKL. The CDR3 loop spans 15 amino acids. The CDR3 region is CASSQVWRGPETQYF. The CDR3 nucleotides read TGCGCCAGCAGCCAAGTGTGGCGGGGTCCGGAGACCCAGTACTTC.

The chain joins TRBV6-5 to TRBJ1-1, with TRBD1 matching over 9 bases. The germline CDR1 and CDR2 sequences are MNHEY and SVGAGI. This CDR3 is built from 15 residues. V shed 0 bases, J shed 8 bases, and the junction held 7 bases outside the gene matches. CDR3 nucleotide sequence: TGTGCCAGCAGTTACTCTGTGGGACAGGGTCCCGAAGCTTTCTTT. This encodes CASSYSVGQGPEAFF.

This chain joins TRBV12-3 or TRBV12-4 and TRBJ1-2, with 9 bases matching TRBD1. V shed 6 bases, J shed 4 bases, and the junction held 3 bases outside the gene matches. The CDR3 contains 13 residues. CDR3: CASSRDRAYGYTF. CDR3 sequence (DNA): TGTGCCAGCAGCCGGGACAGGGCCTATGGCTACACCTTC.

Only one count was recorded for this clone. This chain links TRBV10-3 with TRBJ2-1; TRBD1 agrees at 9 bases. Per the germline V gene, CDR1 is ENHRY and CDR2 is SYGVKD. The junction had 8 bases not matched to a gene; V was cut back by 0 bases and J by 5 bases. CDR3 length: 17 residues. The CDR3 coding sequence is TGTGCCATCAGTGAGTCCACAGGGGGCGACCCTGACAATGAGCAGTTCTTC. It is translated as CAISESTGGDPDNEQFF.

This chain links TRBV19 with TRBJ2-7; 8 bases fit TRBD2. The junction had 9 bases not matched to a gene; V was cut back by 8 bases and J by 3 bases. Per the germline V gene, CDR1 is LNHDA and CDR2 is SQIVND (reference sequence). This CDR3 is built from 14 residues. The CDR3: CASSTSGIYYEQYF. Written as DNA, the CDR3 is TGTGCCAGTTCCACTAGCGGAATTTACTACGAGCAGTACTTC.

The chain recombines TRBV9 with TRBJ1-4, with 7 positions matching TRBD1. The length of the CDR3 is 14 residues. V shed 4 bases, J shed 5 bases, and the junction held 5 bases outside the gene matches. CDR1 and CDR2 (germline): SGDLS, YYNGEE. The CDR3, as DNA: TGTGCCAGCAGCAGGGACAGCTCGAATGAAAAACTGTTTTTT. It encodes CASSRDSSNEKLFF.

The chain carries TRBV7-2 and TRBJ2-3, with D unresolved. The CDR3 loop spans 12 amino acids. Trimming took 3 bases from V and 2 from J, leaving 3 bases between them. Germline CDR1 and CDR2: SGHTA and FQGNSA. This CDR3 reads CASSFFTDTQYF. CDR3 coding DNA: TGTGCCAGCAGCTTCTTCACAGATACGCAGTATTTT.

The chain has TRBV10-3 and TRBJ2-2, with TRBD1 matching 8 bases. The CDR3 contains 16 residues. Per germline, CDR1 ENHRY and CDR2 SYGVKD. Trimming removed 3 bases from V and 4 bases from J; junction bases left unmatched: 7. CDR3 in amino acids: CAISEGGTGATGELFF. The CDR3 bases are TGTGCCATCAGTGAAGGAGGGACAGGAGCCACCGGGGAGCTGTTTTTT.

The CDR3 sequence: CSASGVYEQYF. Here the CDR3 DNA reads TGCAGTGCTAGCGGGGTCTACGAGCAGTACTTC. The genes are TRBV20-1 and TRBJ2-7, with D possibly matching TRBD2 (5 bases). The CDR3 sequence is 11 residues long. Trimming took off 3 bases at V and 3 bases at J, with 6 bases between the two ends. Per the germline V gene, CDR1 is DFQATT and CDR2 is SNEGSKA (reference sequence).

The rearrangement joins TRBV12-5 to TRBJ2-5, with D tentatively TRBD2 (5 bases). CDR1 is LGHNT and CDR2 is FRNRAP in the germline V gene. CDR3 length: 14 residues. Trimming cost V 3 bases and J 1 base, with 9 bases left between them. The CDR3 sequence: CASGLSGGQETQYF. CDR3 sequence (DNA): TGTGCTAGTGGTTTAAGCGGCGGCCAAGAGACCCAGTACTTC.

This clone was observed a few times. This chain links TRBV3-1 (or the pseudogene TRBV3-2) with TRBJ2-7, with 8 bases aligning to TRBD1. The ends lost 4 bases at V and 3 bases at J; junction bases unmatched: 11. CDR1 and CDR2 from the germline V gene are LGHDT and YNNKEL (reference sequence). This CDR3 is 16 amino acids long. CDR3 loop: CASSLDPTGAFYEQYF. The CDR3 DNA reads as TGTGCCAGCAGCCTAGACCCGACAGGGGCGTTCTACGAGCAGTACTTC.

This clone was seen many times. V is TRBV5-5 and J is TRBJ2-7, with TRBD1 matching 7 bases. V was pared by 0 bases and J by 5 bases, with 11 bases of the junction left unmatched. This CDR3 has 16 amino acids. Germline assignment: CDR1 SGHKS and CDR2 YYEKEE (reference sequence). The CDR3 DNA follows: TGTGCCAGCAGCTTGGAATGGACAGGACAAAGTAACGAGCAGTACTTC. Amino acid sequence: CASSLEWTGQSNEQYF.

The rearrangement links TRBV2 to TRBJ1-5, with TRBD1 identical over 7 bases. The CDR3 has 14 amino acids. Germline CDR1 reads SNHLY; CDR2 reads FYNNEI. J gave up 3 bases and V 4 bases, and 3 bases lay outside the gene matches. The CDR3 is CASSGGQINQPQHF. CDR3 nucleotide sequence: TGTGCCAGCAGTGGGGGACAGATCAATCAGCCCCAGCATTTT.

V and J are TRBV19 and TRBJ1-5; tentative D call: TRBD1 (6 bases). Trimming removed 2 bases from V and 5 bases from J, with 16 bases in between. Germline V lookup: CDR1 LNHDA, CDR2 SQIVND (reference sequence). The CDR3 has 16 amino acids. The CDR3 here is CASSIYSQQGYQPQHF. The CDR3 DNA reads TGTGCCAGTAGTATATACTCCCAACAGGGCTATCAGCCCCAGCATTTT.

Only a few counts were recorded for this clone. This chain connects TRBV18 to TRBJ1-1, with D possibly matching TRBD1 (5 bases). Germline CDR1 KGHSH, CDR2 LQKENI. This CDR3 is built from 14 residues. The V end lost 3 bases, the J end lost 0 bases, and 8 bases lay between the germline ends. CDR3 nucleotides: TGTGCCAGCTCACCCGGACAAATGAACACTGAAGCTTTCTTT. This sequence encodes CASSPGQMNTEAFF. The complete variable domain, with remaining parts taken from reference TRBV18 and TRBJ1-1, reads NAGVMQNPRHLVRRRGQEARLRCSPMKGHSHVYWYRQLPEEGLKFMVYLQKENIIDESGMPKERFSAEFPKEGPSILRIQQVVRGDSAAYFCASSPGQMNTEAFFGQGTRLTVV.

The chain couples TRBV6-2 or TRBV6-3 to TRBJ2-3; 8 bases match TRBD1. With V trimmed by 2 bases and J by 2 bases, 3 bases remained unmatched. The V gene's germline CDR1 is MNHEY and CDR2 SVGEGT. The CDR3 has 15 amino acids. CDR3 residues: CASSYLGQDTDTQYF. The DNA of the CDR3 is TGTGCCAGCAGTTACCTGGGACAGGACACAGATACGCAGTATTTT.

The chain has TRBV6-5 and TRBJ2-1, with 8 positions matching TRBD1. Germline CDR1 reads MNHEY; CDR2 reads SVGAGI. The CDR3 consists of 13 residues. Losses at the gene ends were 6 bases for V and 9 bases for J; bases not matched to a gene: 7. The CDR3 reads CASSWDRPGEQFF. The CDR3 DNA reads as TGTGCCAGCAGCTGGGACAGGCCTGGTGAGCAGTTCTTC.